This T cell receptor (beta chain) was retrieved from a study of cytomegalovirus exposure and HLA in healthy donors. Overall study findings and caveats: Reports indicated that the classifier achieved high specificity and sensitivity in diagnosing cytomegalovirus status. Cytomegalovirus association was assigned to more than 150 TCR beta chains.

Repertoires were generated with immunoSEQ multiplex PCR, while TCRdb's copy carries only in-frame clones and drops some. The sample has tens of thousands of clones; roughly 94% are singletons. A single count supports this clone. Its specificity is not known. The CDR3 runs to 15 residues. Germline V gene sequence: CDR1 MDHEN, CDR2 SYDVKM. Trimming cost V 6 bases and J 1 base, with 16 bases left between them. This chain links TRBV28 with TRBJ2-7; possible D gene TRBD1, 5 bases. The sequence was obtained from a woman younger than 35 in good health and CMV-seropositive. Sequenced sample: PBMCs. The CDR3 loop reads CASSPVGAGSYEQYF. CDR3 nucleotides: TGTGCCAGCAGCCCTGTTGGCGCAGGGTCCTACGAGCAGTACTTC.